The 9 T cell receptor beta chains presented below share a single source sample, sequenced in a study of radiation and T cells in renal cell carcinoma. Noted time point: blood 2 weeks post-SBRT. Treatment described: 15 Gy SBRT to primary tumor, nephrectomy 4 weeks later. Data came from immunoSEQ multiplex PCR; TCRdb stores just in-frame clones and leaves some out. The table includes some 130,000 clones, about 81% detected once. The starting material was blood, obtained from a patient whose treatment included radiotherapy and nephrectomy. The origin of the receptors is an older woman with renal cell carcinoma.

V is TRBV5-1 and J is TRBJ1-6; TRBD1 aligns across 9 bases. V was pared by 4 bases and J by 2 bases, with 4 bases of the junction left unmatched. This CDR3 spans 16 amino acids. CDR1 is SGHRS, CDR2 YFSETQ, per germline. CDR3 loop: CASSVDRGTYNSPLHF. For the CDR3, the DNA is TGCGCCAGCAGCGTGGACAGGGGCACCTATAATTCACCCCTCCACTTT.

This chain joins TRBV27 and TRBJ1-5; TRBD1 agrees at 9 bases. The CDR3 loop spans 15 amino acids. CDR1 and CDR2 from the germline V gene are MNHEY and SMNVEV (reference sequence). The J segment lost 7 bases and the V segment lost 5 bases, leaving 9 bases of the junction unmatched. Here the CDR3 DNA reads TGTGCCAGCAGTCCTGTTAGGGACAGGGTGCAGCCCCAGCATTTT. This translates into CASSPVRDRVQPQHF.

This clone has a single count. V usage is TRBV5-4 and J usage is TRBJ1-2; TRBD1 aligns across 12 bases. The CDR3 has 16 residues. Germline lookup yields CDR1 SGHNT and CDR2 YYREEE (reference sequence). Trimming took 0 bases from V and 8 from J; bases not matched to a gene: 8. CDR3 sequence reads: CASSLAMGQGAEGYTF. The CDR3 bases are TGTGCCAGCAGCTTGGCCATGGGACAGGGGGCTGAAGGCTACACCTTC.

This clone was counted once. The chain links TRBV28 to TRBJ1-6; unclear D gene. Germline values: CDR1 MDHEN, CDR2 SYDVKM. V lost 5 bases, J lost 0 bases, and 11 bases lay in between. This CDR3 has 16 amino acids. CDR3 nucleotide sequence: TGTGCCAGCAGTGCCGCGCCGAGCTCCTATAATTCACCCCTCCACTTT. Its protein product is CASSAAPSSYNSPLHF.

The chain uses TRBV9 and TRBJ2-7; possible D gene TRBD2, 5 bases. The CDR3 length is 16 residues. Germline V gene sequence: CDR1 SGDLS, CDR2 YYNGEE. V gave up 4 bases and J gave up 3 bases, with 20 bases separating them. The CDR3 coding sequence is TGTGCCAGCAGCATGCGGGCGGACCGTCTATTCTACGAGCAGTACTTC. Translating it yields CASSMRADRLFYEQYF. The full variable domain, rest sourced from reference TRBV9 and TRBJ2-7, is DSGVTQTPKHLITATGQRVTLRCSPRSGDLSVYWYQQSLDQGLQFLIQYYNGEERAKGNILERFSAQQFPDLHSELNLSSLELGDSALYFCASSMRADRLFYEQYFGPGTRLTVT.

This clone was seen a single time. This chain links TRBV28 with TRBJ2-2, with TRBD1 matching over 8 bases. J gave up 5 bases and V 6 bases, and 5 bases lay outside the gene matches. CDR1 is MDHEN and CDR2 is SYDVKM in the germline V gene. This CDR3 region has 14 residues. The CDR3 nucleotides are TGTGCCAGCAGACGACAGGGGAGAACCGGGGAGCTGTTTTTT. It is translated as CASRRQGRTGELFF.

The CDR3 spells CASSPTGTGGAKNIQYF. The CDR3 DNA follows: TGCGCCAGCAGCCCAACCGGGACAGGGGGCGCCAAAAACATTCAGTACTTC. The chain joins TRBV4-1 to TRBJ2-4; TRBD1 matches 12 bases. With 4 bases clipped from V and 1 base from J, the junction kept 5 bases outside the gene matches. Germline V CDR1 and CDR2: MGHRA, YSYEKL. The CDR3 covers 17 residues.

This clone occurred once. This rearrangement joins TRBV7-8 to TRBJ2-7, with D perhaps assigned TRBD1 or TRBD2 (7 bases each). Germline assignment: CDR1 SGHVS and CDR2 FQNEAQ. CDR3 length: 16 amino acids. Trimming left V 1 base short and J 3 bases short, with 16 bases between. This CDR3 reads CASSLVGGTVFYEQYF. As DNA, the CDR3 is TGTGCCAGCAGCTTAGTGGGGGGGACAGTCTTCTACGAGCAGTACTTC.

The chain is built from TRBV6-6 and TRBJ2-5, with 12 bases matching TRBD2. Per the germline V gene, CDR1 is MNHNY and CDR2 is SVGAGI (reference sequence). V was pared by 5 bases and J by 2 bases, with 6 bases of the junction left unmatched. The CDR3 covers 16 residues. The CDR3 bases are TGTGCCAGCAGTGCCCGGACTAGCGGGAATCAAGAGACCCAGTACTTC. This sequence encodes CASSARTSGNQETQYF.